This T cell receptor (beta chain) derives from a study of OX40 agonist ivuxolimab in advanced cancers. Looking at the study overall: Three patients, one with hepatocellular carcinoma and two with cutaneous melanoma, achieved partial responses. Study results and limitations: Clonal expansion was seen in CD4+ and CD8+ blood T cells by week 6 at 0.1 to 3.0 mg/kg. Fewer expanded clones were found on average in CD4+ than in CD8+ T cells.

Turning to this clone: Its cognate antigen is unknown.

The data were produced by immunoSEQ multiplex PCR, yet TCRdb's version contains in-frame clones alone and is incomplete. Counted here are tens of thousands of clones, just over 85% occurring once; the ten biggest clones make up about 2%. V lost 2 bases to trimming and J lost 5 bases; unmatched junction nucleotides: 7. This CDR3 has 15 residues. Germline V gives CDR1 ENHRY, CDR2 SYGVKD. The sample consisted of CD4+ or CD8+ T cells sorted from blood, taken in a trial of the OX40 agonist ivuxolimab. The receptor was isolated from an adult with an advanced solid tumor such as melanoma, head and neck, liver or kidney cancer. The chain uses TRBV10-3 and TRBJ2-5, with TRBD2 identical over 8 bases. CDR3 loop: CAISETQGLVETQYF. DNA for the CDR3: TGTGCCATCAGTGAGACCCAGGGACTAGTCGAGACCCAGTACTTC.